This T cell receptor beta chain was captured in a study of CD8+CD57+ T cells in acquired aplastic anemia. Study-level background: Yields of DNA that came from sorted CD4+ and CD8+ cells averaged 3.2 ug. Findings and limits, study-wide: A significant difference in CD8+ Simpson's diversity between patients and controls was not found.

The germline CDR1 and CDR2 sequences are SNHLY and FYNNEI. CDR3 size: 15 residues. V was clipped by 2 bases and J by 3 bases, with 14 bases between them. This clonotype has only a few counts. Its target is not known. Individuals selected for sequencing had exhibited CD8+CD57+ cell expansion on flow cytometry. The cohort consisted entirely of patients having severe acquired aplastic anemia. According to the study, genomic DNA was the template for TCR beta VDJ and CDR3 profiling. TCRdb analysed the reads with MiXCR anew, one entry per CDR3 protein. The profile shows approximately 200,000 distinct CDR3 sequences, less than 60% of them singletons.

The gene calls are TRBV2 and TRBJ2-7; tentative D call: TRBD2 (5 bases). The source of this sequence is a human donor with aplastic anemia. The sequencing input was sorted CD4+, CD8+, or CD8+CD57+ T cells (not recorded which) from PBMCs. The CDR3 DNA follows: TGTGCCAGCAGTGAATTGGGCGGGCCCATCTACGAGCAGTACTTC. Encoded protein: CASSELGGPIYEQYF.